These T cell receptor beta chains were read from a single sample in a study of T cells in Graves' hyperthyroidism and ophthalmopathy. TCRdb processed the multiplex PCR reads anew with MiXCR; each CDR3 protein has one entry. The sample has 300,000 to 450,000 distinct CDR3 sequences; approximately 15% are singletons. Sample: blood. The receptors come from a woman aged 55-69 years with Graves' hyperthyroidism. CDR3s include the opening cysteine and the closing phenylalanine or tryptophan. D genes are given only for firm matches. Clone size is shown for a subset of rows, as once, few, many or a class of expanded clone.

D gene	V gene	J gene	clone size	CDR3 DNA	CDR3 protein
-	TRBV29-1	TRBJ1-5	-	TGCAGCGTGAGTTATAGCAATCAGCCCCAGCATTTT	CSVSYSNQPQHF
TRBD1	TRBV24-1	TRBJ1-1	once	TGTGCCACCAGTGATTTCCAGGGGGCGGCGGACACTGAAGCTTTCTTT	CATSDFQGAADTEAFF
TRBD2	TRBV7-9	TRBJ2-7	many	TGTGCCAGCAGCCCCATAGGACTAGCGGGAGGAGTGCAGTACTTC	CASSPIGLAGGVQYF
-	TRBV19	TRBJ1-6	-	TGTGCCAGTCGTAGCGGGGGTACCTCACCCCTCCACTTT	CASRSGGTSPLHF
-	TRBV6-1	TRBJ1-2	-	TGTGCCAGCAGTGGGGACGGCTATGGCTACACCTTC	CASSGDGYGYTF
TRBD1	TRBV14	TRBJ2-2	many	TGTGCCAGCAGCCCTACAGGGGGCGCGGACACCGGGGAGCTGTTTTTT	CASSPTGGADTGELFF
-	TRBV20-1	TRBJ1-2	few	TGCAGTGCTAGAGATTTTCAGGGGAACTATGGCTACACCTTC	CSARDFQGNYGYTF
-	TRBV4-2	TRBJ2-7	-	TGTGCCAGCAGCCAAGATCGGGGGAGGAGCTCCTACGAGCAGTACTTC	CASSQDRGRSSYEQYF
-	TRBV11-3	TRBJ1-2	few	TGTGCCAGCAGCTTCCACAGGGACAACTATGGCTACACCTTC	CASSFHRDNYGYTF
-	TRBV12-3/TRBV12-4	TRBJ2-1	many	TGTGCCAGCAGTCCACCTTCCCTCAATGAGCAGTTCTTC	CASSPPSLNEQFF
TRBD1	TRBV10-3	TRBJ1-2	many	TGTGCCATCACGGCAGGGGGAGGCTATGGCTACACCTTC	CAITAGGGYGYTF
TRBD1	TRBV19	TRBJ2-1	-	TGTGCCAGTAGTAACCGGCCAGGGGGTGTGGGCAATGAGCAGTTCTTC	CASSNRPGGVGNEQFF
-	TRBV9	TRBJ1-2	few	TGTGCCAGCAGCTCCAGGAGTAACTATGGCTACACCTTC	CASSSRSNYGYTF
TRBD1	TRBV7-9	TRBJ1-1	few	TGTGCCAGCAGCTCATTAGACAGGGGGCCCTCTGAAGCTTTCTTT	CASSSLDRGPSEAFF
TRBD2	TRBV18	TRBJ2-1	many	TGTGCCAGCTCACCAGGACTAGCGGTTGGCAATGAGCAGTTCTTC	CASSPGLAVGNEQFF
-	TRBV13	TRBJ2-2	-	TGTGCCAGCAGCCACCGGGCCCCTGGAGGCACCGGGGAGCTGTTTTTT	CASSHRAPGGTGELFF
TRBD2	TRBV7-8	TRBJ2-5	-	TGTGCCAGCAGCTCGTGGAGAAGGGAGGGAGAGACCCAGTACTTC	CASSSWRREGETQYF
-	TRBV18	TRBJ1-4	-	TGTGCCAGCTCACCACCGGGGGACCAGCAGACTAATGAAAAACTGTTTTTT	CASSPPGDQQTNEKLFF
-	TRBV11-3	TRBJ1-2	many	TGTGCCAGCAGCAAAGACAGAGCCTATGGCTACACCTTC	CASSKDRAYGYTF
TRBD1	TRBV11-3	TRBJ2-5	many	TGTGCCAGCAGCAAAACAGGGGTCGAGACCCAGTACTTC	CASSKTGVETQYF